The 12 T cell receptor beta chains reported below all come from one sample, sequenced in a study of T-cell memory formation after mild COVID-19. TCRdb reanalysed the 5' RACE reads using MiXCR and keeps one entry per CDR3 protein. The top ten hold 28% of the sample, which has 120,000 to 150,000 distinct CDR3 sequences, roughly 13% seen once. Sequencing input: PBMCs or a T cell subset sorted from them (not recorded which). These receptors were collected from an adult woman who had mild COVID-19 (a few samples of this study predate the infection). Cell type and time point are not known.

The chain combines TRBV5-5 with TRBJ2-7; 7 bases match TRBD1. V lost 4 bases to trimming and J lost 2 bases; unmatched junction nucleotides: 3. From germline, CDR1 is SGHKS and CDR2 YYEKEE (reference sequence). The CDR3 length is 13 residues. The CDR3 DNA reads as TGTGCCAGCAGCCTGCAGGGGGCCTACGAGCAGTACTTC. Translated, it gives CASSLQGAYEQYF.

This clonotype was observed at least ten times. V is TRBV7-3 and J is TRBJ2-3; D is perhaps TRBD1 or TRBD2 (5 bases each). The CDR3 contains 14 residues. Deletions cut 5 bases from V and 6 bases from J, with 15 bases between. Germline assignment: CDR1 SGHTA and CDR2 FQGTGA. CDR3 amino acids: CASSPGAGYDTQYF. CDR3 bases: TGTGCCAGCAGCCCCGGGGCAGGGTATGATACGCAGTATTTT.

V gene TRBV6-2 or TRBV6-3 combines with J gene TRBJ2-3, with 8 bases lining up with TRBD1. Trimming removed 0 bases from V and 4 bases from J; junction bases left unmatched: 15. The CDR3 length is 19 residues. The germline V gene has CDR1 MNHEY and CDR2 SVGEGT. The DNA of the CDR3 is TGTGCCAGCAGTTACTCGACGACAACAGACAGGGGCAGGGCAGATACGCAGTATTTT. Translating gives CASSYSTTTDRGRADTQYF.

CDR3 sequence reads: CASSPVAGGLSEQYF. CDR3 DNA: TGTGCCAGCAGCCCAGTAGCGGGGGGGCTCTCAGAGCAGTACTTC. V is TRBV4-2 and J is TRBJ2-7; 11 bases fit TRBD2. Germline V gene sequence: CDR1 LGHNA, CDR2 YNFKEQ. The CDR3 extends over 15 amino acids. Unmatched junction bases numbered 9, after V lost 4 bases and J lost 7 bases.

This clonotype was recorded a few times. This rearrangement joins TRBV28 to TRBJ1-5, with 7 bases identical to TRBD1. J was trimmed by 0 bases and V by 8 bases; bases with no gene match: 4. CDR3 length: 14 residues. Germline V gene sequence: CDR1 MDHEN, CDR2 SYDVKM. CDR3 protein: CASRTGYSNQPQHF. In DNA, the CDR3 is TGTGCCAGCCGGACAGGTTATAGCAATCAGCCCCAGCATTTT.

V is TRBV25-1 and J is TRBJ1-5; 7 bases are a match to TRBD1. Germline V gene data show CDR1 as MGHDK and CDR2 as SYGVNS. This CDR3 has 16 residues. V trimming: 3 bases; J trimming: 6 bases; junction bases outside the gene matches: 11. CDR3 DNA sequence: TGTGCCAGCAGTGATATTGACCAGGGGGAAGGTCAGCCCCAGCATTTT. Protein sequence: CASSDIDQGEGQPQHF.

The rearrangement uses TRBV5-1 and TRBJ2-7, with D tentatively TRBD1 (5 bases). This CDR3 region has 14 residues. V lost 2 bases, J lost 1 base, and 10 bases lay in between. Germline assignment: CDR1 SGHRS and CDR2 YFSETQ. The CDR3 loop reads CASSFGSGSYEQYF. As DNA, the CDR3 is TGCGCCAGCAGCTTCGGTTCAGGGTCCTACGAGCAGTACTTC.

This clonotype was observed at least ten times. V gene TRBV6-5 combines with J gene TRBJ2-5; no clear D gene. Trimming shortened V by 6 bases and J by 4 bases, and 6 bases separated the two germline ends. This CDR3 region has 11 residues. From germline, CDR1 is MNHEY and CDR2 SVGAGI. CDR3 coding DNA: TGTGCCAGCAGGGGGTTAGAGACCCAGTACTTC. It yields the protein CASRGLETQYF.

The rearrangement uses TRBV28 and TRBJ2-7; TRBD2 matches at 8 bases. Trimming removed 6 bases from V and 5 bases from J; junction bases left unmatched: 12. The CDR3 is 15 residues long. In germline, CDR1 is MDHEN, CDR2 SYDVKM. The CDR3: CASRPGGPMGHEQYF. The CDR3 nucleotides read TGTGCCAGCAGACCGGGAGGGCCGATGGGGCACGAGCAGTACTTC.

The V and J genes are TRBV7-9 and TRBJ2-4; 7 bases are shared with TRBD2. V shed 5 bases and J 3 bases; nucleotides not matched to a gene: 13. Germline V gene sequence: CDR1 SEHNR, CDR2 FQNEAQ (reference sequence). This CDR3 has 17 residues. The CDR3 nucleotides are TGTGCCAGCAGCCCCGACCGCGGGGGTTGGAACAAAAACATTCAGTACTTC. This encodes CASSPDRGGWNKNIQYF.

The V gene is TRBV7-6, the J gene TRBJ2-7, with TRBD1 identical over 10 bases. The V gene end was trimmed by 5 bases and the J gene end by 5 bases; junction bases not matched to a gene: 6. The CDR3 runs to 14 residues. CDR1 is SGHVS and CDR2 is FNYEAQ in the germline V gene. CDR3 amino acids: CASSKGTGENEQYF. The CDR3, as DNA: TGTGCCAGCAGCAAAGGGACAGGGGAAAACGAGCAGTACTTC.

The rearrangement uses TRBV6-5 and TRBJ2-5; D may be TRBD2 (7 bases). V lost 0 bases, J lost 5 bases, and 13 bases lay in between. CDR1 is MNHEY, CDR2 SVGAGI, per germline. The CDR3 is made up of 15 amino acids. The CDR3 coding sequence is TGTGCCAGCAGTTACTCTGCGGGGGCAGGGGAGACCCAGTACTTC. This codes for CASSYSAGAGETQYF.